This TCR beta chain was sequenced during a study of PD-1 blockade in classical Hodgkin lymphoma. Study details: A 3 mg/kg intravenous dose of nivolumab was received by patients every 2 weeks. Study-wide results and limits: In newly diagnosed patients, baseline TCR diversity was reportedly below that of healthy donors. Among the patients, those starting nivolumab under 1 year after ASCT were excluded.

Measured with immunoSEQ multiplex PCR; TCRdb has only the in-frame clones, and not every one. Of 40,000 to 50,000 clones listed, around 87% are singletons. The CDR3 loop spans 14 amino acids. The ends lost 1 base at V and 2 bases at J; junction bases unmatched: 1. CDR1 is MNHNS, CDR2 SASEGT, per germline. Every patient relapsed after autologous stem cell transplantation, and brentuximab vedotin exposure varied. Best response was recorded as complete response, partial response or progressive disease. Comment on this clone: Antigen unknown. Additional DNA sequences in this sample encode the identical CDR3.

The rearrangement uses TRBV6-1 and TRBJ2-7; TRBD1 agrees at 8 bases. This clonotype was obtained from a human donor with classical Hodgkin lymphoma. The specimen comprised peripheral blood mononuclear cells (PBMCs), sampled before the second cycle of nivolumab. The CDR3 protein is CASSEGTGPYEQYF. In DNA form, the CDR3 reads TGTGCCAGCAGTGAAGGGACAGGGCCCTACGAGCAGTACTTC.